The 17 T cell receptor beta chains below all came from one sample that was sequenced in a study of blood T cell repertoires in COVID-19. TCRdb's table, derived via immunoSEQ multiplex PCR, lists solely in-frame clones and lacks some. The data hold about 280,000 clones, with approximately 80% observed a single time. The sequencing input was PBMCs or T cells enriched from blood (not recorded which). These receptors were taken from a man between 35 and 55 years old who had been exposed to COVID-19.

This chain joins TRBV24-1 and TRBJ2-3, with 10 positions matching TRBD2. Germline CDR1 KGHDR, CDR2 SFDVKD. This CDR3 contains 15 residues. V was pared by 3 bases and J by 2 bases, with 1 base of the junction left unmatched. DNA for the CDR3: TGTGCCACCAGTGATAGCGGGAGGGCCACAGATACGCAGTATTTT. It specifies CATSDSGRATDTQYF.

The chain couples TRBV5-1 to TRBJ2-5; 8 nucleotides match TRBD2. The germline V gene encodes CDR1 SGHRS and CDR2 YFSETQ. The CDR3 covers 17 residues. The ends lost 4 bases at V and 4 bases at J; junction bases unmatched: 15. CDR3 protein: CASSPLEAGAVGETQYF. The CDR3 DNA follows: TGCGCCAGCAGCCCCTTAGAAGCGGGAGCTGTGGGAGAGACCCAGTACTTC.

This chain's CDR3 is CASSSPGGANYGYTF. DNA of the CDR3: TGCGCCAGCAGCTCTCCAGGGGGAGCTAACTATGGCTACACCTTC. The chain is built from TRBV4-1 and TRBJ1-2; 7 nucleotides line up with TRBD1. Germline CDR1 MGHRA, CDR2 YSYEKL. This CDR3 spans 15 amino acids. V shed 5 bases and J 0 bases; nucleotides not matched to a gene: 6.

The chain couples TRBV12-5 to TRBJ1-1; 9 bases fit TRBD1. This CDR3 is 15 amino acids long. V shed 8 bases, J shed 2 bases, and the junction held 9 bases outside the gene matches. Germline V CDR1 and CDR2: LGHNT, FRNRAP. In DNA, the CDR3 is TGTGCTAGTTCTTTGTCGGGACAGGGAAACACTGAAGCTTTCTTT. As protein: CASSLSGQGNTEAFF.

This sequence joins TRBV6-5 and TRBJ2-3; unclear D gene. Germline V gene data show CDR1 as MNHEY and CDR2 as SVGAGI. This CDR3 has 13 residues. Trimming removed 2 bases from V and 6 bases from J, with 9 bases in between. CDR3 residues: CASSYLHEDTQYF. The CDR3 region has the DNA TGTGCCAGCAGTTACCTCCACGAGGATACGCAGTATTTT.

The chain is built from TRBV19 and TRBJ2-7; 7 bases align to TRBD2. CDR3 length equals 13 residues. Germline assignment: CDR1 LNHDA and CDR2 SQIVND (reference sequence). V shed 4 bases, J shed 9 bases, and the junction held 9 bases outside the gene matches. The DNA of the CDR3 is TGTGCCAGTAGTACGCCCCGGGGGGTTGCGCAGTACTTC. It specifies CASSTPRGVAQYF.

V and J are TRBV21-1 and TRBJ2-1; the table assigns TRBD2, which was not confirmed against the DNA. TRBV21-1 counts as a pseudogene. The CDR3 is 14 amino acids. DNA of the CDR3: TGTGCCAGCAGCAAGGCGACTAGAGGTAATGAGCAGTTCTTC. It translates to CASSKATRGNEQFF.

This clone was detected only a few times. The rearrangement uses TRBV10-3 and TRBJ1-2, with a possible D match to TRBD1 (5 bases). V was pared by 3 bases and J by 7 bases, with 15 bases between. This CDR3 has 14 amino acids. Looked up from germline, CDR1 is ENHRY and CDR2 is SYGVKD. The CDR3 region is CAISEDSRASGYTF. The CDR3 DNA reads TGTGCCATCAGTGAAGACAGTAGGGCCTCTGGCTACACCTTC.

The J gene is TRBJ1-4, the V gene TRBV7-9, with 7 nucleotides matching TRBD1. The trim removed 4 bases at V and 10 bases at J, leaving 12 bases unmatched. The CDR3 loop spans 15 amino acids. CDR1 SEHNR and CDR2 FQNEAQ come from the germline V gene (reference sequence). The CDR3 loop is CASSYGTVSEGKLFF. Here the CDR3 DNA reads TGTGCCAGCAGCTACGGGACAGTGTCGGAGGGAAAACTGTTTTTT. The full variable domain, with the rest looked up from reference TRBV7-9 and TRBJ1-4, is DTGVSQNPRHKITKRGQNVTFRCDPISEHNRLYWYRQTLGQGPEFLTYFQNEAQLEKSRLLSDRFSAERPKGSFSTLEIQRTEQGDSAMYLCASSYGTVSEGKLFFGSGTQLSVL.

This clone occurred a few times. J is TRBJ2-1 and V is TRBV5-1, with D possibly TRBD2 on 6 matching bases. The CDR3 loop spans 14 amino acids. The V gene lost 5 bases and the J gene lost 8 bases, with 17 bases spanning the gap. Germline CDR1 SGHRS, CDR2 YFSETQ. CDR3 sequence: CASRIISGSDEQFF. CDR3 DNA: TGCGCCAGCAGGATCATAAGCGGGTCGGATGAGCAGTTCTTC.

This chain uses TRBV3-1 (or the pseudogene TRBV3-2) with TRBJ2-5; D is unresolved. Trimming cost V 2 bases and J 5 bases, with 6 bases left between them. This CDR3 contains 12 residues. Looked up from germline, CDR1 is LGHDT and CDR2 is YNNKEL (reference sequence). The CDR3 loop reads CASSQSYETQYF. DNA for the CDR3: TGTGCCAGCAGCCAATCTTATGAGACCCAGTACTTC.

This clone was found a few times. The chain uses TRBV11-2 and TRBJ1-1; D ambiguous. The ends were cut back, 5 bases at V and 0 bases at J, with 7 bases in the middle. The CDR3 is made up of 13 amino acids. From germline, CDR1 is SGHAT and CDR2 FQNNGV. The DNA for the CDR3 is TGTGCCAGCAGCCCGCTAATGAACACTGAAGCTTTCTTT. Encoded protein: CASSPLMNTEAFF.

The rearrangement links TRBV7-3 to TRBJ2-3, with unresolved D. The CDR3 contains 13 residues. The V gene's germline CDR1 is SGHTA and CDR2 FQGTGA. With 0 bases removed from V and 2 bases from J, the gap between germline ends came to 3 bases. CDR3 region: CASSLTYTDTQYF. The CDR3, as DNA: TGTGCCAGCAGCTTAACGTACACAGATACGCAGTATTTT.

The CDR3 reads CASSQGLIGFNEQFF. Written as DNA, the CDR3 is TGCGCCAGCAGCCAGGGACTAATTGGCTTCAATGAGCAGTTCTTC. The chain recombines TRBV5-1 with TRBJ2-1; 7 bases align to TRBD2. The CDR3 sequence is 15 residues long. CDR1 and CDR2 from the germline V gene are SGHRS and YFSETQ. With 4 bases clipped from V and 6 bases from J, the junction kept 10 bases outside the gene matches. The full variable domain, in which reference TRBV5-1 and TRBJ2-1 provide the parts outside the CDR3, is KAGVTQTPRYLIKTRGQQVTLSCSPISGHRSVSWYQQTPGQGLQFLFEYFSETQRNKGNFPGRFSGRQFSNSRSEMNVSTLELGDSALYLCASSQGLIGFNEQFFGPGTRLTVL.

V gene TRBV5-4 combines with J gene TRBJ2-3; 11 nucleotides agree with TRBD2. Germline V gene sequence: CDR1 SGHNT, CDR2 YYREEE (reference sequence). With 4 bases clipped from V and 5 bases from J, the junction kept 9 bases outside the gene matches. CDR3 length equals 16 residues. CDR3 coding DNA: TGTGCCAGCAGCCTAGCGGGAGGACTCGTGGTAGATACGCAGTATTTT. Translating it yields CASSLAGGLVVDTQYF.

The chain uses TRBV7-2 and TRBJ2-7; possible D gene TRBD2, 6 bases. Trimming removed 5 bases from V and 4 bases from J, with 12 bases in between. The CDR3 has 13 amino acids. CDR1 SGHTA and CDR2 FQGNSA come from the germline V gene. CDR3 DNA: TGTGCCAGCAGCCCACCGGGACTTTACGAGCAGTACTTC. As protein: CASSPPGLYEQYF.

The chain uses TRBV7-9 and TRBJ2-1; D remains ambiguous. The CDR3 totals 15 residues. In germline, CDR1 is SEHNR, CDR2 FQNEAQ (reference sequence). V was clipped by 3 bases and J by 7 bases, with 16 bases between them. CDR3 DNA: TGTGCCAGCAGCTTCGAGTCTGGAGCTCGGAATGAGCAGTTCTTC. It yields the protein CASSFESGARNEQFF. Looking up the rest from reference TRBV7-9 and TRBJ2-1 gives the full variable domain: DTGVSQNPRHKITKRGQNVTFRCDPISEHNRLYWYRQTLGQGPEFLTYFQNEAQLEKSRLLSDRFSAERPKGSFSTLEIQRTEQGDSAMYLCASSFESGARNEQFFGPGTRLTVL.